This is a list of T cell receptor beta chains from one sample in a study of PD-1 blockade in classical Hodgkin lymphoma. The table came from immunoSEQ multiplex PCR; TCRdb's copy has only in-frame clones and leaves some out. The sample yields about 97,000 clones, 75% to 90% seen once. The sample was peripheral blood mononuclear cells (PBMCs), taken at baseline. The receptors were gathered from a human donor with classical Hodgkin lymphoma. Both conserved end residues are part of each CDR3.

j_call: TRBJ2-1
v_call: TRBV6-6
cdr3_aa: CASSYSASVYNEQFF

j_call: TRBJ1-1
v_call: TRBV29-1
cdr3_aa: CSAAQGTNTEAFF

j_call: TRBJ2-1
v_call: TRBV19
cdr3_aa: CASSPIAGSSYNEQFF

j_call: TRBJ1-2
v_call: TRBV7-2
cdr3_aa: CASSLRSKEGSGYTF

j_call: TRBJ1-3
v_call: TRBV28
cdr3_aa: CASSLWEGIAGNTIYF

j_call: TRBJ2-3
v_call: TRBV28
cdr3_aa: CASSPAAGGRDTQYF

j_call: TRBJ1-1
v_call: TRBV2
cdr3_aa: CASSEVGENTEAFF

j_call: TRBJ1-2
v_call: TRBV27
cdr3_aa: CASSFYRTGGSDGYTF

j_call: TRBJ2-3
v_call: TRBV5-1
cdr3_aa: CASSSGLPTDTQYF

j_call: TRBJ2-6
v_call: TRBV19
cdr3_aa: CASSIDSSGANVLTF

j_call: TRBJ2-3
v_call: TRBV28
cdr3_aa: CASSFGGLADTDTQYF

j_call: TRBJ1-2
v_call: TRBV15
cdr3_aa: CATSRGPNYGYTF

j_call: TRBJ1-2
v_call: TRBV5-1
cdr3_aa: CASSAGTGTSNYGYTF

j_call: TRBJ1-4
v_call: TRBV27
cdr3_aa: CASSGTGRGEKLFF

j_call: TRBJ2-5
v_call: TRBV10-3
cdr3_aa: CAISGTGGGETQYF

j_call: TRBJ2-3
v_call: TRBV9
cdr3_aa: CASSPSGRADTQYF

j_call: TRBJ1-1
v_call: TRBV6-4
cdr3_aa: CASSDSRGGNTEAFF

j_call: TRBJ2-7
v_call: TRBV6-5
cdr3_aa: CASTAWSSYEQYF

j_call: TRBJ2-3
v_call: TRBV5-4
cdr3_aa: CASSPQGAKAPNTQYF

j_call: TRBJ2-7
v_call: TRBV19
cdr3_aa: CASSRSGSYEQYF

j_call: TRBJ2-2
v_call: TRBV25-1
cdr3_aa: CASTLSGRGTGELFF

j_call: TRBJ2-4
v_call: TRBV2
cdr3_aa: CASSPGTPNLQYF

j_call: TRBJ2-1
v_call: TRBV2
cdr3_aa: CASTPPGQGSYEQFF

j_call: TRBJ2-5
v_call: TRBV28
cdr3_aa: CASIRAAQETQYF

j_call: TRBJ1-2
v_call: TRBV5-6
cdr3_aa: CASSLLSGLGGGYTF

j_call: TRBJ1-2
v_call: TRBV11-2
cdr3_aa: CASSLDGGFLYYGYTF

j_call: TRBJ1-2
v_call: TRBV7-9
cdr3_aa: CASSLEHGDGYTF

j_call: TRBJ1-1
v_call: TRBV5-1
cdr3_aa: CASSWISGVDTEAFF

j_call: TRBJ2-7
v_call: TRBV15
cdr3_aa: CATSSRGQGTSYEQYF

j_call: TRBJ1-4
v_call: TRBV18
cdr3_aa: CASSRDRGTNEKLFF

j_call: TRBJ2-3
v_call: TRBV10-2
cdr3_aa: CASSDGSRTDTQYF

j_call: TRBJ2-3
v_call: TRBV29-1
cdr3_aa: CSVGLAGTQYF

j_call: TRBJ2-3
v_call: TRBV6-5
cdr3_aa: CASSLQVSGTDTQYF

j_call: TRBJ1-1
v_call: TRBV28
cdr3_aa: CASSSGQAYTEAFF

j_call: TRBJ2-7
v_call: TRBV5-1
cdr3_aa: CASSSQASYEQYF

j_call: TRBJ1-4
v_call: TRBV7-2
cdr3_aa: CASSLGQGEKLFF

j_call: TRBJ1-1
v_call: TRBV18
cdr3_aa: CASSPPAVAGVRTEAFF

j_call: TRBJ2-7
v_call: TRBV5-1
cdr3_aa: CASSSGGGLDYEQYF

j_call: TRBJ2-2
v_call: TRBV6-5
cdr3_aa: CASREGQSTGELFF

j_call: TRBJ1-2
v_call: TRBV9
cdr3_aa: CASSVTENYGYTF

j_call: TRBJ1-4
v_call: TRBV18
cdr3_aa: CASSPLGGSGNEKLFF

j_call: TRBJ2-1
v_call: TRBV20-1
cdr3_aa: CSAKDSEQFF

j_call: TRBJ1-1
v_call: TRBV5-4
cdr3_aa: CASRYYRTAVIPTAFF

j_call: TRBJ1-2
v_call: TRBV6-6
cdr3_aa: CASREGAANYGYTF

j_call: TRBJ1-1
v_call: TRBV28
cdr3_aa: CASMRGQGDGTEAFF

j_call: TRBJ2-3
v_call: TRBV4-2
cdr3_aa: CASSQGGESTDTQYF

j_call: TRBJ2-1
v_call: TRBV6-5
cdr3_aa: CASKGGNEQFF

j_call: TRBJ1-5
v_call: TRBV2
cdr3_aa: CASTEGAGWQPQHF

j_call: TRBJ1-2
v_call: TRBV5-1
cdr3_aa: CASSSMLANYGYTF

j_call: TRBJ2-2
v_call: TRBV7-2
cdr3_aa: CASGTGTSGPPGELFF

j_call: TRBJ2-7
v_call: TRBV9
cdr3_aa: CASSGPSSGREDEQYF

j_call: TRBJ2-1
v_call: TRBV30
cdr3_aa: CAWSVFGGLFF

j_call: TRBJ1-2
v_call: TRBV10-3
cdr3_aa: CAISEDSQNYGYTF

j_call: TRBJ1-2
v_call: TRBV6-4
cdr3_aa: CASSDGQDRRVRYGYTF

j_call: TRBJ1-1
v_call: TRBV7-9
cdr3_aa: CASSEAGTVSEAFF